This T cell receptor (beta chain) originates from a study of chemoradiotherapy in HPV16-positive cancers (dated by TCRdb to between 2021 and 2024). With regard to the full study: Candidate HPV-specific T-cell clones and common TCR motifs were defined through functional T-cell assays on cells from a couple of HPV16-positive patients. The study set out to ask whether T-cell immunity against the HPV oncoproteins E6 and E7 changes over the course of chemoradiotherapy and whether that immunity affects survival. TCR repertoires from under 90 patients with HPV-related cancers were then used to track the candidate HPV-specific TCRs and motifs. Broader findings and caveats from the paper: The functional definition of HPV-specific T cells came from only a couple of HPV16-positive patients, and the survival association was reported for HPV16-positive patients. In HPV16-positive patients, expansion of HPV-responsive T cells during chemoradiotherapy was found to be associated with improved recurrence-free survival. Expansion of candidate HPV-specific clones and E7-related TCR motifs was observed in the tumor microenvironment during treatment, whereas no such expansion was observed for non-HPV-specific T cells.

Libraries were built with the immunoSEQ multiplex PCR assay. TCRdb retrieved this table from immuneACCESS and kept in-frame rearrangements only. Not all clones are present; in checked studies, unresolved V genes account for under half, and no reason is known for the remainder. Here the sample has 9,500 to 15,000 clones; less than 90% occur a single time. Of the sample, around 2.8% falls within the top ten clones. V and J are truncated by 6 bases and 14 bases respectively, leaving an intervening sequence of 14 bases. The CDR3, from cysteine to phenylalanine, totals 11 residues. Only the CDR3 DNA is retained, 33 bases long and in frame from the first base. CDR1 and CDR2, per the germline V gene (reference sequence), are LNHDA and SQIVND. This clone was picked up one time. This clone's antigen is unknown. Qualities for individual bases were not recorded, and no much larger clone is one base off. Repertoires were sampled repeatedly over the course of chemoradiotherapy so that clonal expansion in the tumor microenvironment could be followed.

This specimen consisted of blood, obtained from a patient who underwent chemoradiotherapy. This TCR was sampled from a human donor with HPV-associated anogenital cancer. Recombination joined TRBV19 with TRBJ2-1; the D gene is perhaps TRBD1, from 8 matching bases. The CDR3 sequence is CASSGQGGEFF. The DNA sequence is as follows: TGTGCCAGTAGCGGACAGGGAGGGGAGTTCTTC.